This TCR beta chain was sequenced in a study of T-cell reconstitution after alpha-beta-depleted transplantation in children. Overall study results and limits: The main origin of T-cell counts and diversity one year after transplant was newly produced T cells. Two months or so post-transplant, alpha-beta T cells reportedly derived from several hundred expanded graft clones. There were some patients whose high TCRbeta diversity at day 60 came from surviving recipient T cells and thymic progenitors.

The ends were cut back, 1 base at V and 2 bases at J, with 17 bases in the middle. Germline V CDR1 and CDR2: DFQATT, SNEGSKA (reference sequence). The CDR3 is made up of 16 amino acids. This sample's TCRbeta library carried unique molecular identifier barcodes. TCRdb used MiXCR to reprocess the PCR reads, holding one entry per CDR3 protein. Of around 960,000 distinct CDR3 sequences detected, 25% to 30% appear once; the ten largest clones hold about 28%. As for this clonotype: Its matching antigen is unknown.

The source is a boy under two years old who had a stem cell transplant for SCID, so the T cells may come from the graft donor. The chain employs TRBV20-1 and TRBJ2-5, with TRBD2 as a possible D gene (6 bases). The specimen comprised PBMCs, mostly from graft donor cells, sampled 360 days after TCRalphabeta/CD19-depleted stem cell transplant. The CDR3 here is CSARVNPGLQQETQYF. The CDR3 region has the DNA TGCAGTGCTAGAGTGAACCCGGGACTCCAACAAGAGACCCAGTACTTC.